This entry lists 15 T cell receptor beta chains sequenced from one sample in a study of blood T cells in healthy people across ages. Sample-barcoded 5' priming and a J-beta primer mix drove a second PCR of roughly 6 to 12 cycles. In TCRdb, the 5' RACE reads were re-called with MiXCR into one record per CDR3 protein. The sample contains 600,000 to 650,000 distinct CDR3 sequences, under 65% of which appear only once. The sequenced material came from blood. These TCRs come from a man in his sixties in good health.

The rearrangement links TRBV5-1 to TRBJ2-7; D may match TRBD1 or TRBD2 (5 bases each). The germline V gene has CDR1 SGHRS and CDR2 YFSETQ. CDR3 length: 14 amino acids. The ends were cut back, 3 bases at V and 1 base at J, with 11 bases in the middle. This CDR3 is CASSSGATSYEQYF. CDR3 coding DNA: TGCGCCAGCAGCTCCGGGGCCACTTCCTACGAGCAGTACTTC. Full variable domain (outside the CDR3, taken from reference TRBV5-1 and TRBJ2-7): KAGVTQTPRYLIKTRGQQVTLSCSPISGHRSVSWYQQTPGQGLQFLFEYFSETQRNKGNFPGRFSGRQFSNSRSEMNVSTLELGDSALYLCASSSGATSYEQYFGPGTRLTVT.

This clonotype appeared a single time. The chain uses TRBV20-1 and TRBJ2-7, with TRBD2 matching over 7 bases. The germline CDR1 and CDR2 sequences are DFQATT and SNEGSKA (reference sequence). J lost 2 bases, V lost 6 bases, and 7 bases had no gene match. This CDR3 is 13 amino acids long. As DNA, the CDR3 is TGCAGTGCGCCCGGGCGGGGGACCTACGAGCAGTACTTC. Its translation is CSAPGRGTYEQYF.

The chain carries TRBV5-1 and TRBJ2-6; D not certain. The germline V gene has CDR1 SGHRS and CDR2 YFSETQ. This CDR3 comprises 14 residues. Trimming pared 0 bases from V and 4 bases from J, leaving 5 bases between. CDR3 in amino acids: CASSLAVGANVLTF. The CDR3 nucleotides are TGCGCCAGCAGCTTGGCGGTCGGGGCCAACGTCCTGACTTTC.

J is TRBJ2-4 and V is TRBV25-1; weak D call: TRBD2 (5 bases). Trimming shortened V by 1 base and J by 8 bases, and 6 bases separated the two germline ends. The CDR3 has 12 amino acids. Germline V CDR1 and CDR2: MGHDK, SYGVNS. The CDR3 DNA reads TGTGCCAGCAGTGAATGGGGAGACATTCAGTACTTC. This translates into CASSEWGDIQYF.

In this sample, this clonotype turned up a few times. V is TRBV6-6 and J is TRBJ2-7, with D possibly being TRBD1 or TRBD2 (5 bases each). The end of the DNA aligns better with TRBJ2-5, so the J call may be wrong. CDR3 length: 14 residues. CDR1 is MNHNY, CDR2 SVGAGI, per germline (reference sequence). CDR3 residues: CASSYVGAEETQYF. The CDR3, as DNA: TGTGCCAGCAGTTATGTCGGGGCCGAGGAGACCCAGTACTTC.

This chain connects TRBV20-1 to TRBJ2-7; D remains ambiguous. Germline V gene sequence: CDR1 DFQATT, CDR2 SNEGSKA (reference sequence). The V end was cut by 3 bases, the J end by 5 bases, with 5 bases between. The CDR3 is made up of 10 amino acids. CDR3 region: CSASLNEQYF. The DNA of the CDR3 is TGCAGTGCTAGTTTGAACGAGCAGTACTTC.

The chain combines TRBV9 with TRBJ2-1; no clear D. The germline V gene has CDR1 SGDLS and CDR2 YYNGEE. CDR3 size: 17 residues. The V gene lost 2 bases and the J gene lost 5 bases, with 20 bases spanning the gap. The chain's CDR3 is CASSVRRKPLNDNEQFF. The DNA for the CDR3 is TGTGCCAGCAGCGTCCGTAGAAAACCACTAAACGACAATGAGCAGTTCTTC.

This chain uses TRBV6-1 with TRBJ2-7; no clear D. The CDR3 sequence is 13 residues long. Germline CDR1 MNHNS, CDR2 SASEGT. Trimming removed 1 base from V and 0 bases from J, with 4 bases in between. The CDR3 is CASSEVFSYEQYF. In DNA, the CDR3 is TGTGCCAGCAGTGAAGTCTTCTCCTACGAGCAGTACTTC.

This clonotype is a singleton in its sample. The J gene is TRBJ2-2, the V gene TRBV5-5; no reliable D call. The CDR3 contains 14 residues. Between the trimmed V and J ends, which lost 6 bases and 3 bases, there was a span of 12 bases. CDR1 SGHKS and CDR2 YYEKEE come from the germline V gene (reference sequence). The CDR3 DNA is TGTGCCAGCAACTTAATCGTAGACACCGGGGAGCTGTTTTTT. Translating it yields CASNLIVDTGELFF.

This clonotype has a handful of counts. The rearrangement links TRBV7-9 to TRBJ2-5; no firm D call. Trimming took off 2 bases at V and 11 bases at J, with 12 bases between the two ends. The germline gives CDR1 SEHNR, CDR2 FQNEAQ (reference sequence). The CDR3 runs to 12 residues. This CDR3 is CASSLSPLGQYF. As DNA, the CDR3 is TGTGCCAGCAGCTTATCGCCACTTGGGCAGTACTTC.

This chain connects TRBV9 to TRBJ2-2; 8 nucleotides match TRBD2. The CDR3 sequence is 16 residues long. V dropped 4 bases and J dropped 2; count of bases not matched to a gene: 7. The germline V gene has CDR1 SGDLS and CDR2 YYNGEE. CDR3 sequence: CASSKPSGYNTGELFF. The DNA of the CDR3 is TGTGCCAGCAGCAAGCCTAGCGGGTACAACACCGGGGAGCTGTTTTTT. Using reference TRBV9 and TRBJ2-2 for the parts outside the CDR3, the full variable domain is DSGVTQTPKHLITATGQRVTLRCSPRSGDLSVYWYQQSLDQGLQFLIQYYNGEERAKGNILERFSAQQFPDLHSELNLSSLELGDSALYFCASSKPSGYNTGELFFGEGSRLTVL.

The genes are TRBV20-1 and TRBJ2-1; 9 bases agree with TRBD1. Germline V CDR1 and CDR2: DFQATT, SNEGSKA (reference sequence). This CDR3 spans 15 amino acids. V lost 4 bases, J lost 7 bases, and 11 bases stayed unmatched. CDR3 sequence: CSATPGTGTLNEQFF. In nucleotides, the CDR3 is TGCAGTGCTACCCCCGGGACAGGGACTTTGAATGAGCAGTTCTTC.

This sequence joins TRBV2 and TRBJ2-1, with D tentatively TRBD1 (5 bases). The better agreement between TRBJ2-7 and the DNA end casts doubt on the J call. The germline V gene has CDR1 SNHLY and CDR2 FYNNEI. The CDR3 covers 15 residues. DNA of the CDR3: TGTGCCAGCAGTGAGAGTCAGGGAAGATACAATGAGCAGTACTTC. As protein: CASSESQGRYNEQYF.

The chain uses TRBV29-1 and TRBJ2-5; 7 positions agree with TRBD2. Germline V lookup: CDR1 SQVTM, CDR2 ANQGSEA. With V trimmed by 7 bases and J by 5 bases, 10 bases remained unmatched. CDR3 length: 13 amino acids. CDR3 DNA sequence: TGCAGCGCCTATCTGGGGGGGGATGAGACCCAGTACTTC. The encoded protein is CSAYLGGDETQYF.

As to this clonotype: A much larger clone differs from this one at a single base, so this may be a read error. The V gene is TRBV3-1, the J gene TRBJ2-5; no firm D call. Trimming cost V 2 bases and J 11 bases, with 21 bases left between them. Per germline, CDR1 LGHDT and CDR2 YNNKEL (reference sequence). The CDR3 length is 15 residues. Here the CDR3 DNA reads TGTGCCAGCAGCCAATATTTCAGGTCCGGCAATGAGCAGTACTTC. Encoded protein: CASSQYFRSGNEQYF.